This TCR beta chain was profiled in a study of blood T cell repertoires in COVID-19. The J segment lost 3 bases and the V segment lost 6 bases, leaving 4 bases of the junction unmatched. The V gene's germline CDR1 is MNHEY and CDR2 SVGAGI. The CDR3 spans 13 residues. Here immunoSEQ multiplex PCR was the method, and the copy in TCRdb shows in-frame clones only, minus some. Here the sample spans about 440,000 clones, about 85% being singletons. The sequencing input was PBMCs or T cells enriched from blood (not recorded which). The TCR sequence derives from a woman younger than 35 with acute COVID-19. The chain has TRBV6-5 and TRBJ1-1; 7 bases align to TRBD1. The CDR3 loop is CASRKTGYTEAFF. DNA for the CDR3: TGTGCCAGCAGGAAGACAGGGTACACTGAAGCTTTCTTT.